The clone carrying this TCR beta chain occurred many times. Read sequence stops 3 residues before the CDR3 end, and the germline J gene provides the missing end. The V and J ends lost 9 bases and 6 bases, in that order; junction bases with no gene match: 16. Per germline, CDR1 LNHNV and CDR2 YYDKDF (reference sequence). The CDR3 contains 15 residues. These data come from a study of T cell clonality in common variable immunodeficiency. Data came from immunoSEQ multiplex PCR; TCRdb stores just in-frame clones and leaves some out. The sample holds about 37,000 clones, and no clone turns up only once. The chain recombines TRBV15 with TRBJ2-5; 7 bases match TRBD2. The sample comprised peripheral blood mononuclear cells. The TCR comes from a person between 18 and 75 years old in good health. The CDR3 region is CATRYAGRAVQTQYF. CDR3 DNA, as far as it was read: TGTGCCACTCGTTACGCAGGGAGGGCCGTCCAGACC.